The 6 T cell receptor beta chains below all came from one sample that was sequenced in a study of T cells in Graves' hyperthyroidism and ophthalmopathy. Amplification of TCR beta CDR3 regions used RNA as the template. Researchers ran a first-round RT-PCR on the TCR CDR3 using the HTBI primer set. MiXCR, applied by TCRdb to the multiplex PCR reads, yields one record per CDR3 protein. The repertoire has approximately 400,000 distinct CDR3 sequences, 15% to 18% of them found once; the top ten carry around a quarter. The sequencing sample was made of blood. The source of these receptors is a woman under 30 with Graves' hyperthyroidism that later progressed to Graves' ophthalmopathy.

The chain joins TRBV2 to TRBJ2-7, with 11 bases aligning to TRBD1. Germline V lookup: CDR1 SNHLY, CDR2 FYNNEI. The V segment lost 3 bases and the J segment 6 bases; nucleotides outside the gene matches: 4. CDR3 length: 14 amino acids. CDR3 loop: CASSETGQGGEQYF. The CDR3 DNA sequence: TGTGCCAGCAGTGAGACGGGACAGGGGGGCGAGCAGTACTTC.

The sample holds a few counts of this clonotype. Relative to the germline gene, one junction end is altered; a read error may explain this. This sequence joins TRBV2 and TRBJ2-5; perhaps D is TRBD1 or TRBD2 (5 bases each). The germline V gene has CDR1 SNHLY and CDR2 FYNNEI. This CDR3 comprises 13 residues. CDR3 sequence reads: CASSVVRDGLMHF. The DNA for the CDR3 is TGTGCCAGCAGTGTAGTCAGGGACGGGTTAATGCACTTC.

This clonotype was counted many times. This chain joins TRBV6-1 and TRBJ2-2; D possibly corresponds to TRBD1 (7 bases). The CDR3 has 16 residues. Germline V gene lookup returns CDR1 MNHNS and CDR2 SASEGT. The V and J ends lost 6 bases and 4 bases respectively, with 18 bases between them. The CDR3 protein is CASRPAGQTITGELFF. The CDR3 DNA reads TGTGCCAGCAGACCGGCGGGACAGACAATCACCGGGGAGCTGTTTTTT.

CDR3 in DNA: TGTGCCAGCACCCAAGGACTAGCGGGAAGGGACCAAAACATTCAGTACTTC. It is translated as CASTQGLAGRDQNIQYF. J is TRBJ2-4 and V is TRBV13; 12 bases fit TRBD2. The germline V gene has CDR1 PRHDT and CDR2 FYEKMQ (reference sequence). The CDR3 is 17 residues long. Losses at the gene ends were 7 bases for V and 5 bases for J; bases not matched to a gene: 12. The full variable domain, its missing parts supplied by reference TRBV13 and TRBJ2-4, is AAGVIQSPRHLIKEKRETATLKCYPIPRHDTVYWYQQGPGQDPQFLISFYEKMQSDKGSIPDRFSAQQFSDYHSELNMSSLELGDSALYFCASTQGLAGRDQNIQYFGAGTRLSVL.

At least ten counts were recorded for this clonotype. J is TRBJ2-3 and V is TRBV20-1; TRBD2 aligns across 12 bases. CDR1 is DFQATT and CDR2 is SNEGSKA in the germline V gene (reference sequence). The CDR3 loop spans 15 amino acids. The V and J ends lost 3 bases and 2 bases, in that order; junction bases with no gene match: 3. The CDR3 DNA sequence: TGCAGTGCTAGCCGACTAGCGGGAGTCACAGATACGCAGTATTTT. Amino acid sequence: CSASRLAGVTDTQYF.

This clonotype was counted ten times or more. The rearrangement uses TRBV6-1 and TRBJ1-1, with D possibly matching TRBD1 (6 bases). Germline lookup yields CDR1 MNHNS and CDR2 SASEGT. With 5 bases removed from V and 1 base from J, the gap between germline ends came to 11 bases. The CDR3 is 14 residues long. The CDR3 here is CASSSVTGNTEAFF. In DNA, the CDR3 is TGTGCCAGCAGTTCCGTGACAGGGAACACTGAAGCTTTCTTT.